A selection of T cell receptor beta chains follows, all from one sample in a study of vaccination and CD4 T cells after COVID-19. These TCRs are of unknown antigen specificity. TCRdb reprocessed the PCR reads via MiXCR and lists one record per CDR3 protein. Of more than 15,000 distinct CDR3 sequences in the sample, around 56% are singletons; the top ten hold 9.5% to 12%. Sequencing input: CD4+ T cells from blood, cultured in vitro. The receptors originated from a human donor who had recovered from COVID-19. The CDR3 runs from the conserved cysteine through the conserved F or W. Fields, in order: J gene, clone size, D gene, V gene, CDR3 DNA, CDR3 protein. The D gene is left open where the match is weak. Only part of the rows carry a size: once, few, many, or a class if the clone is expanded.

>TRBJ1-1|few|TRBD1|TRBV24-1
TGTGCCACCAGTGGGACAGGTCCGAGCACTGAAGCTTTCTTT
CATSGTGPSTEAFF
>TRBJ1-6|-|-|TRBV5-1
TGCGCCAGCAGCTGGGGCAGTCGAAATTCACCCCTCCACTTT
CASSWGSRNSPLHF
>TRBJ1-3|-|-|TRBV11-2
TGTGCCAGCGGCCCTCTTCTCGGAAACACCATATATTTT
CASGPLLGNTIYF
>TRBJ1-1|-|-|TRBV15
TGTGCCACCAGCACCCGGACCGGGAGGCCTTTGGGGACTGAAGCTTTCTTT
CATSTRTGRPLGTEAFF
>TRBJ2-7|few|TRBD2|TRBV28
TGTGCCAGCAGTTTGGGCCTAGCGGGGTCCTACGAGCAGTACTTC
CASSLGLAGSYEQYF
>TRBJ2-2|-|-|TRBV20-1
TGCAGTGCTAGAGATCCGGGACATCCCGGGGAGCTGTTTTTT
CSARDPGHPGELFF
>TRBJ1-1|-|-|TRBV28
TGTGCCAGCTGGAAGGGGAGAGTTCTGAACACTGAAGCTTTCTTT
CASWKGRVLNTEAFF
>TRBJ2-7|-|TRBD1|TRBV6-1
TGTGCCAGCAGAGGCGACAGGGGATTTTACGAGCAGTACTTC
CASRGDRGFYEQYF
>TRBJ1-5|-|-|TRBV4-2
TGTGCCAGCAGCCAAGAGGGCCGTGTTAGCAATCAGCCCCAGCATTTT
CASSQEGRVSNQPQHF
>TRBJ2-2|-|-|TRBV7-2
TGTGCCAGCAGCCCGCCGGGTCCCGGGTTGCTGTTTTTT
CASSPPGPGLLFF
>TRBJ1-1|few|-|TRBV19
TGTGCCAGTAGTAGGCCCACCGGGACTGAAGCTTTCTTT
CASSRPTGTEAFF
>TRBJ1-5|-|-|TRBV6-1
TGTGCCAGTTGTCTTCAGGGAGAACAGCCCCAGCATTTT
CASCLQGEQPQHF
>TRBJ1-1|few|-|TRBV7-2
TGTGCCAGCAGTCGTCCCGGGTTGCAGGGCACTGAAGCTTTCTTT
CASSRPGLQGTEAFF
>TRBJ2-1|-|TRBD2|TRBV6-4
TGTGCCAGCAGCGTAGCGGGTCTCTACAATGAGCAGTTCTTC
CASSVAGLYNEQFF
>TRBJ1-1|-|-|TRBV5-1
TGCGCCAGCAGCGGGGGGCAGGGGACTGAAGCTTTCTTT
CASSGGQGTEAFF
>TRBJ1-3|-|TRBD1|TRBV27
TGTGCCAGCAGCAGGACAGGCCTCTCTGGAAACACCATATATTTT
CASSRTGLSGNTIYF
>TRBJ1-2|-|-|TRBV20-1
TGCAGTGCTAGAGCGGGTGTAGAGGTTAACTATGGCTACACCTTC
CSARAGVEVNYGYTF
>TRBJ2-7|-|-|TRBV7-9
TGTGCCAGCAGCTTAGGTGGGGGGCAGATCCGATACGAGCAGTACTTC
CASSLGGGQIRYEQYF
>TRBJ2-2|few|TRBD2|TRBV6-1
TGTGCCAGCAGACTACCGGGACTAGCGGGAGCTGGGGAGCTGTTTTTT
CASRLPGLAGAGELFF
>TRBJ2-1|-|-|TRBV7-5
-
CISVSEAPSPPGPGNEQFF
>TRBJ1-6|few|TRBD1|TRBV7-6
TGTGCCAGCAGCCTGGGACAGGGAGCAAATAATTCACCCCTCCACTTT
CASSLGQGANNSPLHF
>TRBJ2-7|-|TRBD1|TRBV28
TGTGCCAGCAGTTTATATGGGGACAGGGTCGCCGGCGGGCAGTACTTC
CASSLYGDRVAGGQYF
>TRBJ1-2|-|-|TRBV29-1
TGCAGCGTGGGGGGGAACGATGGCTACACCTTC
CSVGGNDGYTF
>TRBJ2-7|-|-|TRBV27
TGTGCCAGCAGTTTATCTCGACAGAACTACGAGCAGTACTTC
CASSLSRQNYEQYF
>TRBJ1-5|-|-|TRBV20-1
TGCAGTGCTAGGGATTGGGGTAATCAGCCCCAGCATTTT
CSARDWGNQPQHF
>TRBJ2-3|-|TRBD1|TRBV5-4
TGTGCCAGCAGCCCGACAGGGGGCCCTCCCACAGATACGCAGTATTTT
CASSPTGGPPTDTQYF
>TRBJ1-5|-|TRBD1|TRBV28
TGTGCCAGCAGTTCCTCGGGACAGGGATCATATAGCAATCAGCCCCAGCATTTT
CASSSSGQGSYSNQPQHF
>TRBJ2-7|few|TRBD2|TRBV5-1
TGCGCCAGCAGCTTGGAGCGGGGCCTCTACGAGCAGTACTTC
CASSLERGLYEQYF
>TRBJ1-1|-|-|TRBV5-1
TGCGCCAGCAGCCCCGCTACGGGGGAAACTGAAGCTTTCTTT
CASSPATGETEAFF
>TRBJ2-7|few|-|TRBV5-4
TGTGCCAGCAGCTTGGCCCGAGGAGATAGCGAGCAGTACTTC
CASSLARGDSEQYF
>TRBJ2-7|-|TRBD2|TRBV4-1
TGCGCCAGCAGCCCGCTCACTAGCGGGAGGCCGTCCGGCGAGCAGTACTTC
CASSPLTSGRPSGEQYF
>TRBJ2-2|-|-|TRBV18
TGTGCCAGCTCCTTGAACGACAACACCGGGGAGCTGTTTTTT
CASSLNDNTGELFF
>TRBJ2-5|-|TRBD1|TRBV10-3
TGTGCCATCAGTGAAAGGACAGGGTGGATCGAGACCCAGTACTTC
CAISERTGWIETQYF
>TRBJ2-4|few|TRBD1|TRBV6-1
TGTGCCAGCAGTAGGGACAGGGGTGCGAGCATTCAGTACTTC
CASSRDRGASIQYF
>TRBJ1-1|-|-|TRBV27
TGTGCCAGCAGTTTATCGTTAGGGGGACCTGAAGCTTTCTTT
CASSLSLGGPEAFF
>TRBJ1-2|-|-|TRBV2
TGTGCCAGCAGTGATGAGGATAACTATGGCTACACCTTC
CASSDEDNYGYTF
>TRBJ2-7|-|-|TRBV28
TGTGCCAGCAGTCTCTCAGGGACCTACGAGCAGTACTTC
CASSLSGTYEQYF
>TRBJ1-1|-|-|TRBV6-1
TGTGCCAGCAGACCAACAGGGCCCGTTAGCACTGAAGCTTTCTTT
CASRPTGPVSTEAFF
>TRBJ1-1|-|-|TRBV11-2
TGTGCCAGCAGCCCGTCGGACGGGCGGAACACTGAAGCTTTCTTT
CASSPSDGRNTEAFF
>TRBJ2-3|-|-|TRBV7-2
TGTGCCAGCAGCTTTTTGATTTCCACAGATACGCAGTATTTT
CASSFLISTDTQYF
>TRBJ1-5|-|-|TRBV27
TGTGCCAGCAGTTTATACAGGAATCAGCCCCAGCATTTT
CASSLYRNQPQHF
>TRBJ2-1|-|TRBD2|TRBV7-8
TGTGCCAGCAGCTTAGCGGCGGGGGGCAGGTTCTTC
CASSLAAGGRFF
>TRBJ2-7|-|-|TRBV12-3/TRBV12-4
TGTGCCAGCGGCAGTGGCTTCGAGCAGTACTTC
CASGSGFEQYF
>TRBJ2-7|-|-|TRBV1
TGCACCAGCAGCCAAGAGGTTCCGGCTAGCAACGAGCAGTACTTC
CTSSQEVPASNEQYF
>TRBJ2-2|few|-|TRBV7-6
TGTGCCAGCAGCTCAGGGGCCGGGGAGCTGTTTTTT
CASSSGAGELFF
>TRBJ1-2|few|TRBD1|TRBV27
TGTGCCAGCAGTCTAGGGACAGGGGGCGACTATGGCTACACCTTC
CASSLGTGGDYGYTF
>TRBJ1-6|few|-|TRBV21-1
TGTGCCAGCAGCATCCCGGGACGGGAAGATTCACCCCTCCACTTT
CASSIPGREDSPLHF
>TRBJ2-7|-|-|TRBV20-1
TGCAGTGCTAGGGGGGGGCTAGCGTTTAAAGAGCAGTACTTC
CSARGGLAFKEQYF